This T cell receptor beta chain was identified in a study of Ad26.COV2.S vaccination and SARS-CoV-2 variants. Study context: Sample donor was a member of the COV1001 Ad26.COV2.S trial arm. Ad26.COV2.S given intramuscularly, once or twice 56 days apart.

Assay: immunoSEQ multiplex PCR; the TCRdb copy retains only in-frame clones and omits some. In the table there are hundreds of thousands of clones, more than 70% of which are singletons. As to treatment: around 19 received Ad26.COV2.S at low or high dose, single or two shots; 5 received placebo; per-sample allocation not given. Sampling occurred on day 63 after the first vaccine or placebo injection. This specimen consisted of peripheral blood, obtained in a trial of Ad26.COV2.S vaccine versus placebo. The sequence came from a person aged 18-65 years who received the Ad26.COV2.S COVID-19 vaccine or a placebo.

Here the CDR3 reads CASSEGDQPQHF. Here the CDR3 DNA reads TGTGCCAGCAGTGAAGGGGATCAGCCCCAGCATTTT. V gene TRBV2 combines with J gene TRBJ1-5, with no clear D. The CDR3 sequence is 12 residues long. Trimming took off 1 base at V and 5 bases at J, with 3 bases between the two ends. Germline loops: CDR1 SNHLY, CDR2 FYNNEI.